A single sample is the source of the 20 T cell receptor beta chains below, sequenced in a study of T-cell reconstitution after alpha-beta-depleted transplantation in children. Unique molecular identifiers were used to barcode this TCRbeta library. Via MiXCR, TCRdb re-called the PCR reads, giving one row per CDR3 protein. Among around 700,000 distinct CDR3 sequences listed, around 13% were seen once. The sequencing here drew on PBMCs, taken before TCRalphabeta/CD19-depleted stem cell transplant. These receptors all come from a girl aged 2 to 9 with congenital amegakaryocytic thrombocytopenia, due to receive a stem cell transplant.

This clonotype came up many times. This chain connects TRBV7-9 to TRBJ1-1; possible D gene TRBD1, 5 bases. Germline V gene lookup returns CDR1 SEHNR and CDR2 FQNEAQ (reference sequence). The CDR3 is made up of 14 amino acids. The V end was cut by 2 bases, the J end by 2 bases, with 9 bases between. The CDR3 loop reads CASSLIGGNTEAFF. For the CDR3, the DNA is TGTGCCAGCAGCTTAATTGGGGGAAACACTGAAGCTTTCTTT.

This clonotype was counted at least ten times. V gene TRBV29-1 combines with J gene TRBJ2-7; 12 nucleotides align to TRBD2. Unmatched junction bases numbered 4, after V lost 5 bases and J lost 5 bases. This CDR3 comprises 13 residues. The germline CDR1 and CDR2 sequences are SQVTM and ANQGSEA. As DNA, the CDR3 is TGCAGCGTTCAAACTAGCGGGAGGAACGAGCAGTACTTC. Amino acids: CSVQTSGRNEQYF.

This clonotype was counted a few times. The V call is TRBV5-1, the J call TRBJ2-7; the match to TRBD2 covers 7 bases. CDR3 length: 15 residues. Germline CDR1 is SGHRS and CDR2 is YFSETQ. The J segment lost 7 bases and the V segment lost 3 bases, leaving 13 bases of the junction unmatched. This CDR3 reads CASSSRGRPELEQYF. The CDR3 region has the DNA TGCGCCAGCAGCTCCCGCGGGAGACCCGAGTTAGAGCAGTACTTC.

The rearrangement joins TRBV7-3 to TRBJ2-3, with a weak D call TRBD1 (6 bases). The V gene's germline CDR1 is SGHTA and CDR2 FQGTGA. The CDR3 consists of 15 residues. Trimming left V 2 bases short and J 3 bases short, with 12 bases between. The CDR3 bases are TGTGCCAGCAGCTTACCAGGGGCGGGTACAGATACGCAGTATTTT. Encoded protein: CASSLPGAGTDTQYF.

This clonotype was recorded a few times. CDR3 region: CASSRDSLGGEQYF. CDR3 nucleotide sequence: TGTGCCAGCAGTCGGGACTCCTTGGGTGGGGAGCAGTACTTC. V is TRBV6-1 and J is TRBJ2-7, with D perhaps TRBD2 (6 bases). CDR1 and CDR2 (germline): MNHNS, SASEGT. The V gene lost 5 bases and the J gene lost 7 bases, with 18 bases spanning the gap. The CDR3 covers 14 residues.

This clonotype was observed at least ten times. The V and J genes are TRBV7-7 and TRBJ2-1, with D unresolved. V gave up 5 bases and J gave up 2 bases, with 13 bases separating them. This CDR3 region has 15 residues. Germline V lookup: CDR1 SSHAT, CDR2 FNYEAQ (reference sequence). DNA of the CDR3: TGTGCCAGCAGCCCGATCGGGCAAACCTACAATGAGCAGTTCTTC. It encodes CASSPIGQTYNEQFF.

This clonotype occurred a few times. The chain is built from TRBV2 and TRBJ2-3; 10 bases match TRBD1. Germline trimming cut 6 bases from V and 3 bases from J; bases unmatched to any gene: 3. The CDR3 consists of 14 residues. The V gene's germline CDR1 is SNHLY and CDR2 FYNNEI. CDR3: CASRGDRGTDTQYF. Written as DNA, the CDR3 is TGTGCCAGCAGGGGGGACAGGGGAACAGATACGCAGTATTTT.

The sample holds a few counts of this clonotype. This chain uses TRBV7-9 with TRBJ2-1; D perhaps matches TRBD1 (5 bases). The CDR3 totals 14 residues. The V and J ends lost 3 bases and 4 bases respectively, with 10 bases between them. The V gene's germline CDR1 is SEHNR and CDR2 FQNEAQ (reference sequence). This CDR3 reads CASSFVGLYNEQFF. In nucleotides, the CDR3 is TGTGCCAGCAGCTTCGTGGGGCTTTACAATGAGCAGTTCTTC.

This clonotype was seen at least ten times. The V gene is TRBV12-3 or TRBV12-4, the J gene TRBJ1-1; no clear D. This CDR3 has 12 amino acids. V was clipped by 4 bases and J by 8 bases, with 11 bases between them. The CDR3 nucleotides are TGTGCCAGCAGTTACCCTGGAGGGGAAGCTTTCTTT. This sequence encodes CASSYPGGEAFF.

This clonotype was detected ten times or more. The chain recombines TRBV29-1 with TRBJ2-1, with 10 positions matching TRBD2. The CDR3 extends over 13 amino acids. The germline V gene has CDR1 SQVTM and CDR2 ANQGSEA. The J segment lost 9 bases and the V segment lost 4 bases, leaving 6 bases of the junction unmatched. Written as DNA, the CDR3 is TGCAGCGTTGTGACTAGCGGGTTTGGTGAGCAGTTCTTC. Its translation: CSVVTSGFGEQFF.

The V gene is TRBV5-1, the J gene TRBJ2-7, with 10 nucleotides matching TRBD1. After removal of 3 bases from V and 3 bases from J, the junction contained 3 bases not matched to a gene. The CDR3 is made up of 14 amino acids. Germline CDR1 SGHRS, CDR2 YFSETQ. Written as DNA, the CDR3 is TGCGCCAGCAGCTACGACAGGGGGCTCTACGAGCAGTACTTC. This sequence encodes CASSYDRGLYEQYF.

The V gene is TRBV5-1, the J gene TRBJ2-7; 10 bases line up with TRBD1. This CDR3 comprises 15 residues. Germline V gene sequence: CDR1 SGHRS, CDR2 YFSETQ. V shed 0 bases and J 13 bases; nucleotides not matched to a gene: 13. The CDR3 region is CASSLAGQGHYVQYF. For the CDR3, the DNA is TGCGCCAGCAGCTTGGCGGGACAGGGGCACTACGTGCAATACTTC.

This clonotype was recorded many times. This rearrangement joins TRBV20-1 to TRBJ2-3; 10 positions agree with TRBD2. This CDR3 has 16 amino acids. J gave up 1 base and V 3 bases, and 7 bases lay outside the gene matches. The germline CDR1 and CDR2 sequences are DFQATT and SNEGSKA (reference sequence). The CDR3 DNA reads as TGCAGTGCTAGGGCCAGCGGGAGGGCGGGCACAGATACGCAGTATTTT. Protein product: CSARASGRAGTDTQYF.

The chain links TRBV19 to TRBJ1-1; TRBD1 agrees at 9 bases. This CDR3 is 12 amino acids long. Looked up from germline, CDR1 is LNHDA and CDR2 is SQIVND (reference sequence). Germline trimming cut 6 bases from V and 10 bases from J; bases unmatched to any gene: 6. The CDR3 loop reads CASSRDRGRAFF. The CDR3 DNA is TGTGCCAGTAGCCGCGACAGGGGGAGAGCTTTCTTT.

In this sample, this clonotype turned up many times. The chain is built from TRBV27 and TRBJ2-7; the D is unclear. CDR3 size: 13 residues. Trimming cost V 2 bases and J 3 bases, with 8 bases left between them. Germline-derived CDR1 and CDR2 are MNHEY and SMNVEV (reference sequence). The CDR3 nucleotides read TGTGCCAGCAGTTTAAACAAACGCTACGAGCAGTACTTC. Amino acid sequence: CASSLNKRYEQYF.

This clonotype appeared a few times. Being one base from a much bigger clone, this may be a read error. For the CDR3, the DNA is TGTGCCAGCAGTTACTCGGCCACTGAAGCTTTCTTT. The encoded protein is CASSYSATEAFF. The genes are TRBV6-6 and TRBJ1-1; the D is unclear. CDR3 length: 12 residues. The V gene's germline CDR1 is MNHNY and CDR2 SVGAGI (reference sequence). V was clipped by 0 bases and J by 4 bases, with 3 bases between them.

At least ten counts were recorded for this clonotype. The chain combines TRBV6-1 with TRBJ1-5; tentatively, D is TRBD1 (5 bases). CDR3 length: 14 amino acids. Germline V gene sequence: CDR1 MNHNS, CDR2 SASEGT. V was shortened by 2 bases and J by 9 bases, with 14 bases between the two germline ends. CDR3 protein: CASSESGGRAPQHF. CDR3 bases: TGTGCCAGCAGTGAATCTGGGGGACGGGCGCCCCAGCATTTT.

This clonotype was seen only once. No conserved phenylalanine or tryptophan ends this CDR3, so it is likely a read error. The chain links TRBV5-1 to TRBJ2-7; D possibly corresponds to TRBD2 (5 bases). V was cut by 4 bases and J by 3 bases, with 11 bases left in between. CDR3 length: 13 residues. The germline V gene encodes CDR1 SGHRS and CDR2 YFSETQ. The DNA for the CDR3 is TGCGCCAGCAGCACCAGCGGAAACTACGAGCAGTACTAC. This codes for CASSTSGNYEQYY.

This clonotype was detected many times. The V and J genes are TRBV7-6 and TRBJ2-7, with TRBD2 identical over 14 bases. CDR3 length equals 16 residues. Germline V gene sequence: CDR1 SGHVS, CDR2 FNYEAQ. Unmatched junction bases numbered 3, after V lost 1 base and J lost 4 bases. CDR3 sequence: CASSLEGLAGVYEQYF. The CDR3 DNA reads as TGTGCCAGCAGCTTAGAGGGACTAGCGGGAGTGTACGAGCAGTACTTC.

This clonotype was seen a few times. This CDR3 is CASRNNREGFGEKLFF. Written as DNA, the CDR3 is TGTGCCAGCAGGAACAACAGGGAAGGTTTTGGTGAAAAACTGTTTTTT. The V call is TRBV12-3 or TRBV12-4, the J call TRBJ1-4; D may be TRBD1 (6 bases). The CDR3 is 16 residues long. V lost 6 bases and J lost 7, with 21 bases in between.